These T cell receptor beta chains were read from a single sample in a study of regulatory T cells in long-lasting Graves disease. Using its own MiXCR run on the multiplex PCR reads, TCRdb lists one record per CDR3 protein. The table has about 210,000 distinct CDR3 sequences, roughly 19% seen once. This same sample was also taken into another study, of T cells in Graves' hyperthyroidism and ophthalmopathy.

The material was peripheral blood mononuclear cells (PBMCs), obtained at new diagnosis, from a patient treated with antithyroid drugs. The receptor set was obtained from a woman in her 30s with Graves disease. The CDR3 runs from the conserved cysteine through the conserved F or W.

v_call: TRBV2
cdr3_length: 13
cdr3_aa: CASRGVRGGGYTF

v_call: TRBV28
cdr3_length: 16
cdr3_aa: CASRNGGSANTGELFF

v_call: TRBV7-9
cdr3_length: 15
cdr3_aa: CASSLGESSTDTQYF

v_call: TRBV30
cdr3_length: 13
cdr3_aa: CAWSQGPNVGYTF

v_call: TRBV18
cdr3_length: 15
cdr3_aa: CASSLAGEETYEQYF

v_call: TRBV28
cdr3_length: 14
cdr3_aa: CASSLEGPTYEQYF

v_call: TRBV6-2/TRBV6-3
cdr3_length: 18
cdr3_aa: CASSYSKAGGLGNNEQFF

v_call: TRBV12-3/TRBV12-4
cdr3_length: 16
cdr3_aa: CASSPGDGHRGSPLHF

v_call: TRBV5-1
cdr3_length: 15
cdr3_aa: CASREGLAPTYEQYF

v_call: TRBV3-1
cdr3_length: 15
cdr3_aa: CASSQDFQGNTEAFF

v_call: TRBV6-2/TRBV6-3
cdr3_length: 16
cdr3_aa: CASSIAGTGISNEQFF

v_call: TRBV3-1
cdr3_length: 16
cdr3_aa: CASSPPGARFTGELFF

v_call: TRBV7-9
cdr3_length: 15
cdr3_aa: CASRVGQGTPYEQYF

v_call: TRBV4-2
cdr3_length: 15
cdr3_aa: CASSQDWRGDDTQYF

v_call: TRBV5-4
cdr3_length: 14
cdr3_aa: CASRYQGAGTEAFF

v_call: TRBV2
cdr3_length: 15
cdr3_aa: CASSVDRGSHQPQHF

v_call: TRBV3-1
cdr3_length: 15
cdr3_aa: CASSVSTGSSYEQYF

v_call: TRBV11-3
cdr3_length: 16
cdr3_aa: CASSSASGSGHGEQYF

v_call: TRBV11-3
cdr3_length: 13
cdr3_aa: CASSFDPLGTQYF

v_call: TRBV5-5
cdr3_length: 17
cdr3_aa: CASSLYGGDTNTGELFF

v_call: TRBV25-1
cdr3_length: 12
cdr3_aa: CASSLGSREAFF

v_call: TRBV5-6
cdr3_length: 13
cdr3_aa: CASSPWTEYEQYF

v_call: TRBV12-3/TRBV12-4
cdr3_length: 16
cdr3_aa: CASSLGPRQMGTEAFF

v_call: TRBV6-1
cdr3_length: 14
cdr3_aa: CASSHRQGAQPQHF

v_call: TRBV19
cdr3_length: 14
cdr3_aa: CASSITWGGTEAFF

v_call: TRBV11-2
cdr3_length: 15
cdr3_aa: CASSLVNRPYNEQFF

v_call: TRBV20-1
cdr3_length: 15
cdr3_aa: CSARVPGRGGEKLFF

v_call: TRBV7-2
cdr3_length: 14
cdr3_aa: CASSPFDRGQGYTF

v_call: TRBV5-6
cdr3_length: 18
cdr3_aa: CASSPDRGLFTSYNEQFF

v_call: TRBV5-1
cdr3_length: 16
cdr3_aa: CASSPAPDSGFVGYTF

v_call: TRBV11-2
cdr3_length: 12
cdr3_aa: CASSLVTGPQYF

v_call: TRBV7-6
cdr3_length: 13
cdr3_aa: CASSLGQGTEQFF

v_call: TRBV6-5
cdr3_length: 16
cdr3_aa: CASSYSRPGSNYGYTF

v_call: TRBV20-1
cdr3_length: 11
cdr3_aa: CSASRSETQYF

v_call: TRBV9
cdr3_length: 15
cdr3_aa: CASSVGQGDTGELFF

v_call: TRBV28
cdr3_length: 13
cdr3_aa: CASSFLDSYEQYF

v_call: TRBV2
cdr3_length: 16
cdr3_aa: CASTNPGFAVTDTQYF

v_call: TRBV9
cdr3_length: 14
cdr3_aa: CASSVGGRGAPLHF

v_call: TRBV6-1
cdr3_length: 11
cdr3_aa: CASSLAGKAFF

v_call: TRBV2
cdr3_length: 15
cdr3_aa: CASNGRTGLNSPLHF

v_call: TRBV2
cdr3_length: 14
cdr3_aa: CASSEILAGDEQFF

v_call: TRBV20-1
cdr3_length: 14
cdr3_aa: CSARGTQGIYGYTF

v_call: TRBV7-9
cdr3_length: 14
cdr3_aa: CASSGAGGFDEQYF

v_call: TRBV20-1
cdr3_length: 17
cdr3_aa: CSARSLGDRGMGNTIYF

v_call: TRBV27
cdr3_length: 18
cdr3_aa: CASSLFARLAGESETQYF

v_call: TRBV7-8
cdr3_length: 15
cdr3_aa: CASSLERGGSNEQFF